This T cell receptor (beta chain) was captured in a study of spatial heterogeneity in lung cancer (dated 2019 in TCRdb). Regarding the study in general: More beta-chain than alpha-chain transcripts were consistently detected, likely reflecting higher beta-chain transcript abundance. In the raw uncorrected reads, each unique combination of TCR and UMI appeared more than ten times on average. TCR alpha and beta repertoires were quantitatively compared across multiple tumor regions, matched nontumor lung and blood in non-small cell lung cancer. The study linked features of the TCR repertoire to counts of nonsynonymous mutations, which were determined by whole-exome sequencing of tumor tissue. At surgery, hundreds of tumor regions, 63 to 70 matched nontumor lung samples and fewer than 60 PBMC samples were TCR-sequenced for both alpha and beta chains. Overall results and qualifications from the work: Additional single-cell paired TCR alpha and beta sequencing was considered necessary to confirm, at a functional level, the hypothesis that regional TCRs recognize regional mutations.

The method was 5' RACE. The sequencer listed for this sample is NextSeq 500. To allow correction of PCR and sequencing errors, the TCR library protocol tagged every TCR cDNA molecule with a unique molecular identifier. The paper's processing steps were these. TCR identification, UMI-based error correction and CDR3 extraction were all carried out with Decombinator tools. Expanded TCRs were defined as those above a frequency of 2 per 1,000, corresponding to the top 1% of the tumor frequency distribution. Rényi diversity was computed with the R vegan package after subsampling each repertoire 100 times to 5,000 TCRs. To build CDR3 similarity networks, amino acid triplet string-kernel similarity was used, and CDR3s were connected when their pairwise similarity was above 0.82. The public sequencing data were trimmed at Q25 with fastp and processed into clonotypes with MiXCR by TCRdb, which kept only in-frame beta chains. A single entry per CDR3 protein holds the most common genes and DNA from its merged rows. The V and J calls shown here were made by TCRdb, not taken from the authors' results. Present in this sample are more than 4,500 distinct CDR3 sequences, less than 3% of which were seen just once. The ten top clones hold 20% to 25% of the sample.

In its sample, this clonotype was seen many times. What this receptor recognizes is not known. Per-nucleotide qualities are absent, and no much larger clonotype sits a single base away. The time point label, read with the paper, signifies: sample taken at primary tumor resection. The donors were fewer than 90 patients from the lung TRACERx cohort who had early-stage, untreated non-small cell lung cancer. Without any cell sorting, TCR sequencing was performed on whole RNA extracted either from tumor and nontumor lung tissue or from cryopreserved PBMC samples. Only patients for whom sufficient RNA was available from at least two tumor regions were selected for TCR sequencing. Before selection, tumor and adjacent nontumor lung specimens were reviewed by a lung pathologist. The source was normal lung tissue next to the tumor, collected at surgery. The sequence was collected from a male donor with early-stage non-small cell lung cancer.

The nucleotides read TGTGCCAGCAGCTTAGGCCTCCGGGCTGCCTACAATGAGCAGTTCTTC. Its product reads: CASSLGLRAAYNEQFF. The chain joins TRBV7-2 to TRBJ2-1; there is no confident call for the D gene. V is reduced by 1 base and J by 2 bases, leaving a spacing of 12 bases between them. Reading from cysteine to phenylalanine, the CDR3 counts 16 amino acids. Just CDR3 DNA is preserved here, 48 bases in frame from base 1. CDR1 and CDR2 were assigned from the germline V gene as SGHTA and FQGNSA.